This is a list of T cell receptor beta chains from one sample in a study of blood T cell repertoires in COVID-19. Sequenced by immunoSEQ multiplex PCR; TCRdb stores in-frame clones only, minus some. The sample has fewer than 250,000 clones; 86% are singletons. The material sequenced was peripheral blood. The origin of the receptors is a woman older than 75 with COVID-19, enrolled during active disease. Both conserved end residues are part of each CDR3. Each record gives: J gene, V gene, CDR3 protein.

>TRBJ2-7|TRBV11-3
CASSPRGRSYEQYF
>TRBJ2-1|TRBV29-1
CSVDHQAGGTDEQFF
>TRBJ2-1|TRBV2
CASSWPGGGSSYNEQFF
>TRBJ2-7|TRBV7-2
CASSLGQPYEQYF
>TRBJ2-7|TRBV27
CASSRRTDYEQYF
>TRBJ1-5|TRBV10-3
CAISESRTDRSAQHF
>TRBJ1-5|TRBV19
CASTPPRGGDGNQPQHF
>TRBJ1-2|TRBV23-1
CASSHLRAASLSTLYGYTF
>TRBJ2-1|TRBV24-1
CATTGTSGGNNEQFF
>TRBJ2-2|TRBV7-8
CASSLVKNTGELFF
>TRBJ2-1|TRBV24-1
CATSDLSGGSYNEQFF
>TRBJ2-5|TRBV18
CASLPTRSETQYF
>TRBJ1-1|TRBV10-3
CAISVSDKTEAFF